The 24 T cell receptor beta chains listed next were all sequenced from one sample in a study of CD8 T cells in Susac syndrome (dated by TCRdb to between 2018 and 2021). The library was built by means of the immunoSEQ multiplex PCR assay. RNA was extracted using the RNeasy kit, and about 0.5 to 1 ug of the RNA was reverse transcribed with random hexamers. TCRdb ran its own pipeline on the public reads, namely fastp trimming at Q25 and MiXCR clone calling, and kept in-frame beta chains. Records with the same CDR3 protein are collapsed into one entry carrying the most frequent genes and DNA. For this sample there are under 95,000 distinct CDR3 sequences; roughly 94% appear just once. Of the sample, 0.4% to 0.5% falls within the top ten clones. The specimen was CD8+ T cells from PBMCs. The receptors originated from a human donor with Susac syndrome.

V usage is TRBV7-9 and J usage is TRBJ2-1; 8 positions match TRBD1. Losses at the gene ends were 4 bases for V and 4 bases for J; bases not matched to a gene: 6. The length of the CDR3 is 15 residues. Germline values: CDR1 SEHNR, CDR2 FQNEAQ (reference sequence). The CDR3 protein is CASSSAGQGYNEQFF. In DNA form, the CDR3 reads TGTGCCAGCAGCTCCGCCGGACAGGGTTACAATGAGCAGTTCTTC.

V usage is TRBV20-1 and J usage is TRBJ2-7, with TRBD2 identical over 8 bases. This CDR3 is 14 amino acids long. The germline V gene has CDR1 DFQATT and CDR2 SNEGSKA (reference sequence). With V trimmed by 3 bases and J by 3 bases, 7 bases remained unmatched. Written as DNA, the CDR3 is TGCAGTGCTAGTCCCCAGAGCGGGAGCTACGAGCAGTACTTC. It encodes CSASPQSGSYEQYF.

This rearrangement joins TRBV11-1 to TRBJ1-1; 8 nucleotides agree with TRBD1. Trimming took 5 bases from V and 8 from J; bases not matched to a gene: 7. The CDR3 totals 13 residues. CDR1 and CDR2 from the germline V gene are SGHAT and FQDESV (reference sequence). The CDR3 spells CASSLATGDEAFF. The DNA of the CDR3 is TGTGCCAGCAGCCTTGCGACAGGGGACGAAGCTTTCTTT.

V and J are TRBV5-1 and TRBJ2-7; the match to TRBD1 covers 7 bases. The CDR3 loop spans 13 amino acids. J lost 2 bases, V lost 3 bases, and 2 bases had no gene match. The V gene's germline CDR1 is SGHRS and CDR2 YFSETQ. The CDR3 region has the DNA TGCGCCAGCAGCTATGACAGGGCCTACGAGCAGTACTTC. Residues: CASSYDRAYEQYF.

J is TRBJ2-7 and V is TRBV6-5, with D perhaps TRBD1 (6 bases). Germline CDR1 and CDR2: MNHEY and SVGAGI. V lost 2 bases and J lost 0, with 8 bases in between. The CDR3 spans 14 residues. The CDR3 nucleotides read TGTGCCAGCAGTTACCGAGGGGGCTCCTACGAGCAGTACTTC. This translates into CASSYRGGSYEQYF.

This clonotype showed up just a few times. The gene calls are TRBV30 and TRBJ2-3; TRBD2 might be the D (5 bases). Germline CDR1 is GTSNPN and CDR2 is SVGIG (reference sequence). Trimming cost V 0 bases and J 0 bases, with 7 bases left between them. CDR3 length: 14 amino acids. CDR3 sequence reads: CAWSVLGSTDTQYF. Here the CDR3 DNA reads TGTGCCTGGAGTGTACTAGGGAGCACAGATACGCAGTATTTT.

V and J are TRBV28 and TRBJ1-1, with 7 bases fitting TRBD1. This CDR3 comprises 16 residues. Trimming at V came to 3 bases and at J to 7 bases, leaving 14 bases not matched to a gene. The germline CDR1 and CDR2 sequences are MDHEN and SYDVKM. The DNA for the CDR3 is TGTGCCAGCAGTTTGTCGAGTGGTATCTGGGACAGTGAAGCTTTCTTT. Its translation: CASSLSSGIWDSEAFF.

CDR3 sequence: CAWSVAGSDTQYF. CDR3 DNA: TGTGCCTGGAGTGTCGCAGGGTCAGATACGCAGTATTTT. The V and J genes are TRBV30 and TRBJ2-3; D is possibly TRBD1 (5 bases). Germline V gene lookup returns CDR1 GTSNPN and CDR2 SVGIG (reference sequence). The length of the CDR3 is 13 residues. V was trimmed by 0 bases and J by 4 bases, leaving 8 bases between them. Variable domain in full (rest from reference TRBV30 and TRBJ2-3): SQTIHQWPATLVQPVGSPLSLECTVEGTSNPNLYWYRQAAGRGLQLLFYSVGIGQISSEVPQNLSASRPQDRQFILSSKKLLLSDSGFYLCAWSVAGSDTQYFGPGTRLTVL.

The V and J genes are TRBV19 and TRBJ2-2; maybe TRBD1 (6 bases). Trimming stripped 8 bases from V and 7 bases from J, with 14 bases between. Germline V gene data show CDR1 as LNHDA and CDR2 as SQIVND (reference sequence). This CDR3 region has 13 residues. The CDR3 DNA reads TGTGCCAGTCAACCCGACAGGTACGGGGAGCTGTTTTTT. This translates into CASQPDRYGELFF.

The chain has TRBV15 and TRBJ2-1; 9 bases are shared with TRBD1. CDR3 length: 13 residues. With V trimmed by 5 bases and J by 7 bases, 3 bases remained unmatched. Germline CDR1 LNHNV, CDR2 YYDKDF (reference sequence). CDR3 residues: CATSVQGANEQFF. DNA for the CDR3: TGTGCCACCAGCGTACAGGGGGCAAATGAGCAGTTCTTC.

The chain uses TRBV6-2 or TRBV6-3 and TRBJ1-5; a weak D match, TRBD1 (5 bases). Trimming took off 8 bases at V and 6 bases at J, with 17 bases between the two ends. Germline V lookup: CDR1 MNHEY, CDR2 SVGEGT. This CDR3 has 14 amino acids. The CDR3 nucleotides are TGTGCCAGCTTTCAGGGCGTGGAGGGTCAGCCCCAGCATTTT. Translating it yields CASFQGVEGQPQHF.

This sequence joins TRBV12-3 or TRBV12-4 and TRBJ1-1; unclear D gene. The CDR3 is 13 residues long. Between the trimmed V and J ends, which lost 3 bases and 4 bases, there was a span of 9 bases. CDR3 protein: CASSFGVFTEAFF. The CDR3 DNA sequence: TGTGCCAGCAGTTTTGGGGTTTTCACTGAAGCTTTCTTT.

The gene calls are TRBV6-6 and TRBJ2-1; the match to TRBD2 covers 8 bases. Trimming cost V 5 bases and J 14 bases; bases outside gene matches: 8. Germline values: CDR1 MNHNY, CDR2 SVGAGI (reference sequence). The CDR3 runs 12 residues. The CDR3 sequence is CASSHDRTSKFF. The DNA of the CDR3 is TGTGCCAGCAGTCACGATAGGACTAGCAAGTTCTTC.

This clonotype was found once. The rearrangement links TRBV15 to TRBJ1-1, with a tentative D call TRBD1 (5 bases). The CDR3 is 16 residues long. Germline assignment: CDR1 LNHNV and CDR2 YYDKDF (reference sequence). The V and J ends lost 5 bases and 1 base respectively, with 17 bases between them. This CDR3 is CATSPTPRGSNTEAFF. CDR3 bases: TGTGCCACCAGCCCTACCCCGAGGGGCTCGAACACTGAAGCTTTCTTT.

A single count supports this clonotype. The gene calls are TRBV5-1 and TRBJ2-5, with 7 bases aligning to TRBD1. The CDR3 loop spans 16 amino acids. Unmatched junction bases numbered 12, after V lost 4 bases and J lost 3 bases. From germline, CDR1 is SGHRS and CDR2 YFSETQ. The CDR3, as DNA: TGCGCCAGCAGCCTAAGCCCAGGGGGAGTCAAAGAGACCCAGTACTTC. Its protein product is CASSLSPGGVKETQYF.

The gene calls are TRBV2 and TRBJ2-6; D unresolved. In germline, CDR1 is SNHLY, CDR2 FYNNEI. This CDR3 region has 16 residues. The V gene lost 8 bases and the J gene lost 0 bases, with 14 bases spanning the gap. Written as DNA, the CDR3 is TGTGCCAGCGATTCAGGATCTCTCTCTGGGGCCAACGTCCTGACTTTC. Residues: CASDSGSLSGANVLTF.

The chain combines TRBV20-1 with TRBJ2-3; perhaps TRBD1 as D (6 bases). This CDR3 is 15 amino acids long. Looked up from germline, CDR1 is DFQATT and CDR2 is SNEGSKA (reference sequence). V lost 2 bases to trimming and J lost 4 bases, with 16 bases between them. DNA for the CDR3: TGCAGTGCTAGATGGGGGCCTAGGTCCTCAGATACGCAGTATTTT. Translating it yields CSARWGPRSSDTQYF.

The V and J genes are TRBV6-2 or TRBV6-3 and TRBJ2-7; a possible D gene is TRBD1 (6 bases). The CDR3 is 13 residues long. The germline V gene encodes CDR1 MNHEY and CDR2 SVGEGT. V was shortened by 4 bases and J by 5 bases, with 12 bases between the two germline ends. For the CDR3, the DNA is TGTGCCAGCAGTTTTGGGACACAGGACGAGCAGTACTTC. Translating gives CASSFGTQDEQYF.

V usage is TRBV6-4 and J usage is TRBJ2-1; a weak D match, TRBD2 (6 bases). The length of the CDR3 is 16 residues. Germline loops: CDR1 MRHNA, CDR2 SNTAGT. V was pared by 0 bases and J by 0 bases, with 9 bases between. CDR3 residues: CASSDSQGLSYNEQFF. DNA for the CDR3: TGTGCCAGCAGTGACTCCCAGGGACTCTCCTACAATGAGCAGTTCTTC.

This chain joins TRBV4-1 and TRBJ2-7; D is unresolved. V shed 0 bases and J shed 2 bases, with 8 bases lying between them. The germline CDR1 and CDR2 sequences are MGHRA and YSYEKL. The CDR3 loop spans 14 amino acids. Here the CDR3 reads CASSQDWPAYEQYF. In DNA, the CDR3 is TGCGCCAGCAGCCAAGATTGGCCTGCCTACGAGCAGTACTTC.

V and J are TRBV28 and TRBJ1-5; maybe TRBD1 (6 bases). CDR1 and CDR2 (germline): MDHEN, SYDVKM. The CDR3 consists of 14 residues. V lost 6 bases and J 9 bases, leaving 18 bases between the germline ends. The CDR3 nucleotides read TGTGCCAGCAGAACGCCCCAGGGAGGGGGGCCCCAGCATTTT. Amino acids: CASRTPQGGGPQHF.

DNA for the CDR3: TGTGCCAGCAGCGAGGGGACAGGGAATCTCTATGGCTACACCTTC. This gives the protein CASSEGTGNLYGYTF. The rearrangement links TRBV9 to TRBJ1-2; 9 bases match TRBD1. Germline-derived CDR1 and CDR2 are SGDLS and YYNGEE. CDR3 length: 15 residues. V was pared by 3 bases and J by 4 bases, with 7 bases of the junction left unmatched.

This clonotype was found once. The rearrangement uses TRBV29-1 and TRBJ1-2, with TRBD1 as a possible D gene (6 bases). Trimming removed 7 bases from V and 5 bases from J, with 17 bases in between. The CDR3 has 13 residues. Per germline, CDR1 SQVTM and CDR2 ANQGSEA. The chain's CDR3 is CSADKGELYGYTF. The CDR3 nucleotides read TGCAGCGCCGACAAGGGGGAATTATATGGCTACACCTTC.

The sample holds one count of this clonotype. V and J are TRBV7-9 and TRBJ2-1; possible D gene TRBD1, 5 bases. Germline CDR1 is SEHNR and CDR2 is FQNEAQ (reference sequence). This CDR3 comprises 12 residues. Trimming cost V 8 bases and J 5 bases, with 10 bases left between them. CDR3 nucleotide sequence: TGTGCCAGCGCCAAGGGGAACAATGAGCAGTTCTTC. This gives the protein CASAKGNNEQFF.